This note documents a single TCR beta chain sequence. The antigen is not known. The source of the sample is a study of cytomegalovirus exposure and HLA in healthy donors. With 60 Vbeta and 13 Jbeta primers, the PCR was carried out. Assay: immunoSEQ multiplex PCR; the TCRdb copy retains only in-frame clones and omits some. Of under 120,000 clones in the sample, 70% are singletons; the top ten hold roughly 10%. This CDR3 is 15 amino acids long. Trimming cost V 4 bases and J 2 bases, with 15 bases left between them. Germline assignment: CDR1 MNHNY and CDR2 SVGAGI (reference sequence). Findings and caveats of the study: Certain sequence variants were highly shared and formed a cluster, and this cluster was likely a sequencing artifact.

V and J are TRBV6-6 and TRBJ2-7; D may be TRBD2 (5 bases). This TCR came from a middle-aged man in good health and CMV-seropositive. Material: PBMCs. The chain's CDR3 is CASSLVRGLAYEQYF. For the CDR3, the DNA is TGTGCCAGCAGTTTGGTGAGAGGGCTAGCCTACGAGCAGTACTTC.